This TCR beta chain was identified during a study of vaccination and CD4 T cells after COVID-19. CDR1 and CDR2 (germline): SGHTA, FQGNSA. CDR3 size: 14 residues. Trimming shortened V by 5 bases and J by 5 bases, and 15 bases separated the two germline ends. The treatment: approximately nine-day PBMC culture with coronavirus spike peptide pools or control peptides (ViraFEST assay). Sequencing of cultured CD4+ T cell DNA used the Oncomine TCR Beta short-read assay. Using its own MiXCR run on the PCR reads, TCRdb lists one record per CDR3 protein. Here the sample spans about 15,000 distinct CDR3 sequences, 53% being singletons. This clonotype was counted between two and nine times. Its antigen is unidentified.

The V gene is TRBV7-2, the J gene TRBJ1-2; unclear D gene. The sample taken for sequencing was CD4+ T cells from blood, cultured in vitro. This TCR was sampled from a human donor who had recovered from COVID-19. The CDR3 DNA follows: TGTGCCAGCAGCCCCACCGGGTTTGGGTATGGCTACACCTTC. Protein sequence: CASSPTGFGYGYTF.